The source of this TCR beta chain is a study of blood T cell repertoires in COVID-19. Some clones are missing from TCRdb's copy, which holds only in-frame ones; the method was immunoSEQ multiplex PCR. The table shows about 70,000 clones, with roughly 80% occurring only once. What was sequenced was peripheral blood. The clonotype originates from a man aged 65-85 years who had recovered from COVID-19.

The CDR3 loop reads CAISESGGGNSYNEQFF. The CDR3 region has the DNA TGTGCCATCAGTGAGTCAGGGGGCGGGAACTCCTACAATGAGCAGTTCTTC. The chain joins TRBV10-3 to TRBJ2-1; a weak D match, TRBD1 (7 bases). Trimming pared 0 bases from V and 0 bases from J, leaving 12 bases between. CDR3 length: 17 amino acids. The germline V gene encodes CDR1 ENHRY and CDR2 SYGVKD.